These 29 T cell receptor beta chains were sequenced from one sample in a study of early T cells in non-severe SARS-CoV-2 infection. Each CDR3 protein is one row after TCRdb ran MiXCR on the 5' RACE reads. The sample records fewer than 100,000 distinct CDR3 sequences, over 10% being singletons. The specimen was whole blood. Receptor source: an adult who was a healthcare worker with PCR-confirmed SARS-CoV-2 infection or an uninfected control (not recorded which).

This clonotype was seen repeatedly, ten times or more. This chain joins TRBV14 and TRBJ2-1; TRBD2 agrees at 7 bases. Germline CDR1 SGHDN, CDR2 FVKESK. The CDR3 consists of 17 residues. J lost 7 bases, V lost 1 base, and 13 bases had no gene match. CDR3 sequence: CASSQADGGTQYNEQFF. CDR3 sequence (DNA): TGTGCCAGCAGCCAAGCGGACGGGGGGACTCAATATAATGAGCAGTTCTTC.

This clonotype has at least ten counts. The chain couples TRBV5-4 to TRBJ1-1; D is unclear. V was cut by 2 bases and J by 2 bases, with 10 bases left in between. Germline CDR1 and CDR2: SGHNT and YYREEE (reference sequence). The CDR3 length is 14 residues. DNA for the CDR3: TGTGCCAGCAGCTTCCCTTCCCCCAACACTGAAGCTTTCTTT. Its protein is CASSFPSPNTEAFF.

The V and J genes are TRBV12-3 or TRBV12-4 and TRBJ1-1; no firm D call. The CDR3 is made up of 12 amino acids. Trimming removed 5 bases from V and 4 bases from J, with 8 bases in between. CDR3 in DNA: TGTGCCAGCAGTAAATCGCTCACTGAAGCTTTCTTT. The encoded protein is CASSKSLTEAFF.

The chain recombines TRBV20-1 with TRBJ2-3; maybe TRBD1 (6 bases). The germline V and J ends were trimmed by 5 bases and 9 bases, with 18 bases remaining between them. This CDR3 region has 13 residues. Germline values: CDR1 DFQATT, CDR2 SNEGSKA (reference sequence). The CDR3 bases are TGCAGTGCTCCCCGACCAGGGGAGTACACGCAGTATTTT. It codes for CSAPRPGEYTQYF.

This clonotype occurred many times. V and J are TRBV7-9 and TRBJ1-2; D gene unclear. The CDR3 is 19 amino acids. With 4 bases removed from V and 4 bases from J, the gap between germline ends came to 28 bases. Germline V gene data show CDR1 as SEHNR and CDR2 as FQNEAQ (reference sequence). The CDR3 bases are TGTGCCAGCAGCTCGCCTCCCGGGGATAGGATGAAGTTAGGCTATGGCTACACCTTC. It encodes CASSSPPGDRMKLGYGYTF.

This rearrangement joins TRBV10-2 to TRBJ2-6; the match to TRBD2 covers 12 bases. V lost 3 bases to trimming and J lost 4 bases; unmatched junction nucleotides: 10. Germline V CDR1 and CDR2: WSHSY, SAAADI. This CDR3 region has 19 residues. The CDR3 here is CASSDPWTSGNIGANVLTF. CDR3 DNA sequence: TGCGCCAGCAGTGACCCCTGGACTAGCGGGAACATAGGGGCCAACGTCCTGACTTTC.

In this sample, this clonotype turned up many times. The chain is built from TRBV7-9 and TRBJ2-1; tentatively, D is TRBD2 (6 bases). V gave up 1 base and J gave up 2 bases, with 12 bases separating them. The CDR3 totals 16 residues. The V gene's germline CDR1 is SEHNR and CDR2 FQNEAQ (reference sequence). The CDR3, as DNA: TGTGCCAGCAGCTTAGGAGCAGGGAGGACCTACAATGAGCAGTTCTTC. As protein: CASSLGAGRTYNEQFF.

The chain is built from TRBV11-2 and TRBJ2-5; no clear D. V was clipped by 3 bases and J by 4 bases, with 12 bases between them. Germline V gene sequence: CDR1 SGHAT, CDR2 FQNNGV. The CDR3 length is 14 residues. The CDR3 DNA is TGTGCCAGCAGCTTTGGTGCTAGGCGAGAGACCCAGTACTTC. Translation gives CASSFGARRETQYF.

This clonotype appeared a few times. V gene TRBV5-1 combines with J gene TRBJ1-1; TRBD1 is a possible D gene (5 bases). The CDR3 runs to 14 residues. V was clipped by 3 bases and J by 4 bases, with 13 bases between them. Germline V lookup: CDR1 SGHRS, CDR2 YFSETQ. DNA for the CDR3: TGCGCCAGCAGCTCCTCAGGGTTTAGCACTGAAGCTTTCTTT. It translates to CASSSSGFSTEAFF.

This clonotype was counted ten times or more. V and J are TRBV18 and TRBJ1-1; D unresolved. The CDR3 has 14 amino acids. Trimming removed 4 bases at V and 1 base at J, with 10 bases between. Germline V gene data show CDR1 as KGHSH and CDR2 as LQKENI. CDR3 sequence (DNA): TGTGCCAGCTCACAAAAACACGCGAACACTGAAGCTTTCTTT. Translated, it gives CASSQKHANTEAFF. Supplemented by reference TRBV18 and TRBJ1-1, the full variable domain reads NAGVMQNPRHLVRRRGQEARLRCSPMKGHSHVYWYRQLPEEGLKFMVYLQKENIIDESGMPKERFSAEFPKEGPSILRIQQVVRGDSAAYFCASSQKHANTEAFFGQGTRLTVV.

This clonotype was detected many times. The chain has TRBV11-2 and TRBJ2-1, with 9 positions matching TRBD1. V lost 5 bases and J lost 8; bases outside the gene matches: 4. From germline, CDR1 is SGHAT and CDR2 FQNNGV. The CDR3 has 13 amino acids. In DNA, the CDR3 is TGTGCCAGCAGCCTGGACAGGGGCGATGAGCAGTTCTTC. As protein: CASSLDRGDEQFF.

The chain joins TRBV7-9 to TRBJ2-5; D not resolved. This CDR3 comprises 16 residues. V lost 2 bases to trimming and J lost 3 bases, with 16 bases between them. Germline-derived CDR1 and CDR2 are SEHNR and FQNEAQ (reference sequence). The chain's CDR3 is CASSLPAADTKETQYF. In DNA, the CDR3 is TGTGCCAGCAGCTTACCGGCCGCCGACACAAAAGAGACCCAGTACTTC.

This clonotype was seen ten or more times. The V and J genes are TRBV6-5 and TRBJ1-3, with D maybe TRBD1 (6 bases). The CDR3 totals 15 residues. Deletions cut 2 bases from V and 0 bases from J, with 8 bases between. Germline CDR1 is MNHEY and CDR2 is SVGAGI. As DNA, the CDR3 is TGTGCCAGCAGTTACGAGGGACACTCTGGAAACACCATATATTTT. Its protein is CASSYEGHSGNTIYF.

The table lists this clonotype with a few counts. This rearrangement joins TRBV27 to TRBJ2-7, with 7 bases matching TRBD2. V shed 6 bases and J 4 bases; nucleotides not matched to a gene: 9. The germline V gene encodes CDR1 MNHEY and CDR2 SMNVEV (reference sequence). The length of the CDR3 is 14 residues. The CDR3 DNA follows: TGTGCCAGCAGCTCGGGGACTATCCGGTACGAGCAGTACTTC. Protein: CASSSGTIRYEQYF.

In its sample, this clonotype was seen a few times. The chain couples TRBV2 to TRBJ1-4; 10 bases align to TRBD1. Germline assignment: CDR1 SNHLY and CDR2 FYNNEI. CDR3 length: 15 amino acids. Trimming took 6 bases from V and 3 from J; bases not matched to a gene: 4. The DNA of the CDR3 is TGTGCCAGCAGCCGCGACAGGGGGCCTAATGAAAAACTGTTTTTT. Translated: CASSRDRGPNEKLFF. Variable domain in full (rest from reference TRBV2 and TRBJ1-4): EPEVTQTPSHQVTQMGQEVILRCVPISNHLYFYWYRQILGQKVEFLVSFYNNEISEKSEIFDDQFSVERPDGSNFTLKIRSTKLEDSAMYFCASSRDRGPNEKLFFGSGTQLSVL.

Ten or more counts support this clonotype. Germline is not matched at one junction end, which may reflect a read error. V and J are TRBV6-1 and TRBJ2-1, with D unclear. Germline CDR1 reads MNHNS; CDR2 reads SASEGT. The CDR3 runs to 12 residues. In DNA form, the CDR3 reads TGTGCCAGCAGTGGGCCGATCAATAAGCAGTTCTTC. This codes for CASSGPINKQFF.

The chain couples TRBV5-1 to TRBJ2-7; D uncertain. Trimming stripped 0 bases from V and 3 bases from J, with 13 bases between. The CDR3 covers 15 residues. Germline V CDR1 and CDR2: SGHRS, YFSETQ. The CDR3 reads CASSLGIFINYEQYF. The CDR3 DNA reads as TGCGCCAGCAGCTTGGGGATTTTTATTAACTACGAGCAGTACTTC.

The sample holds a few counts of this clonotype. The chain recombines TRBV28 with TRBJ2-3; D may correspond to TRBD1 or TRBD2 (5 bases each). The germline V gene has CDR1 MDHEN and CDR2 SYDVKM. Deletions cut 5 bases from V and 0 bases from J, with 21 bases between. The CDR3 consists of 18 residues. The CDR3, as DNA: TGTGCCAGCAGTGCCGGGGCCGGGCGGCCCTCAAGCACAGATACGCAGTATTTT. It is translated as CASSAGAGRPSSTDTQYF.

This clonotype was recorded at least ten times. The chain links TRBV11-2 to TRBJ1-5, with D perhaps TRBD1 (6 bases). The V gene's germline CDR1 is SGHAT and CDR2 FQNNGV. Trimming stripped 2 bases from V and 6 bases from J, with 17 bases between. The CDR3 has 16 residues. CDR3 region: CASSLRFEQGSQPQHF. The CDR3 nucleotides are TGTGCCAGCAGCTTAAGGTTCGAACAGGGCAGTCAGCCCCAGCATTTT. Full variable domain (remainder filled in from reference TRBV11-2 and TRBJ1-5): EAGVAQSPRYKIIEKRQSVAFWCNPISGHATLYWYQQILGQGPKLLIQFQNNGVVDDSQLPKDRFSAERLKGVDSTLKIQPAKLEDSAVYLCASSLRFEQGSQPQHFGDGTRLSIL.

This clonotype has at least ten counts. This chain joins TRBV29-1 and TRBJ2-5, with D perhaps given as TRBD1 or TRBD2 (6 bases each). Trimming removed 4 bases at V and 5 bases at J, with 17 bases between. CDR1 and CDR2 from the germline V gene are SQVTM and ANQGSEA. The CDR3 loop spans 14 amino acids. This CDR3 is CSVVAGGGQETQYF. The CDR3, as DNA: TGCAGCGTTGTAGCCGGGGGCGGACAGGAGACCCAGTACTTC. The entire variable domain, with the rest obtained from reference TRBV29-1 and TRBJ2-5, is as follows: SAVISQKPSRDICQRGTSLTIQCQVDSQVTMMFWYRQQPGQSLTLIATANQGSEATYESGFVIDKFPISRPNLTFSTLTVSNMSPEDSSIYLCSVVAGGGQETQYFGPGTRLLVL.

The V gene is TRBV20-1, the J gene TRBJ2-1, with 8 positions matching TRBD2. V trimming: 3 bases; J trimming: 8 bases; junction bases outside the gene matches: 3. CDR1 and CDR2 (germline): DFQATT, SNEGSKA (reference sequence). CDR3 length: 12 amino acids. This chain's CDR3 is CSASFSGDEQFF. The CDR3, as DNA: TGCAGTGCTAGCTTTAGCGGGGATGAGCAGTTCTTC.

CDR3 sequence (DNA): TGTGCCAGCAGCCCAATGGGGGGGTTATCTGGCTACACCTTC. Protein sequence: CASSPMGGLSGYTF. The rearrangement uses TRBV28 and TRBJ1-2; tentative D call: TRBD1 (5 bases). The CDR3 consists of 14 residues. Germline CDR1 is MDHEN and CDR2 is SYDVKM. V lost 6 bases and J 7 bases, leaving 18 bases between the germline ends.

This clonotype was seen ten or more times. This sequence joins TRBV28 and TRBJ2-7, with 8 nucleotides matching TRBD1. The V gene end was trimmed by 4 bases and the J gene end by 4 bases; junction bases not matched to a gene: 6. Germline loops: CDR1 MDHEN, CDR2 SYDVKM. The CDR3 loop spans 14 amino acids. This CDR3 is CASSSGWTGYEQYF. In DNA, the CDR3 is TGTGCCAGCAGTTCGGGTTGGACAGGGTACGAGCAGTACTTC.

There are a few counts of this clonotype. The V call is TRBV29-1, the J call TRBJ2-1, with 7 bases aligning to TRBD1. Germline values: CDR1 SQVTM, CDR2 ANQGSEA. This CDR3 is built from 15 residues. With V trimmed by 4 bases and J by 4 bases, 10 bases remained unmatched. CDR3 residues: CSVGGHRGLYNEQFF. As DNA, the CDR3 is TGCAGCGTTGGGGGACACAGGGGTCTATACAATGAGCAGTTCTTC.

This clonotype was found a few times. The genes are TRBV2 and TRBJ2-2; D is unclear. Germline-derived CDR1 and CDR2 are SNHLY and FYNNEI. This CDR3 comprises 13 residues. The V gene lost 0 bases and the J gene lost 6 bases, with 5 bases spanning the gap. The CDR3 here is CASSEAGSGELFF. The CDR3, as DNA: TGTGCCAGCAGTGAAGCAGGGTCCGGGGAGCTGTTTTTT.

The chain uses TRBV29-1 and TRBJ2-7; no definite D call. Trimming removed 4 bases at V and 1 base at J, with 5 bases between. The CDR3 loop spans 11 amino acids. Germline values: CDR1 SQVTM, CDR2 ANQGSEA. In nucleotides, the CDR3 is TGCAGCGTTGCGCGATCCTACGAGCAGTACTTC. Translated: CSVARSYEQYF.

This chain joins TRBV5-1 and TRBJ2-5; 12 bases agree with TRBD2. Germline V gives CDR1 SGHRS, CDR2 YFSETQ. V shed 3 bases, J shed 2 bases, and the junction held 11 bases outside the gene matches. This CDR3 has 18 residues. In DNA form, the CDR3 reads TGCGCCAGCAGCTCGGGAACCTCCGGGACTAGCGGGCAAGAGACCCAGTACTTC. It encodes CASSSGTSGTSGQETQYF.

CDR3 in DNA: TGTGCCAGCAGCCAAGAATTCGATGGGGAGGGATACTACAATGAGCAGTTCTTC. This sequence encodes CASSQEFDGEGYYNEQFF. The chain joins TRBV3-2 to TRBJ2-1; TRBD2, the table's D call, was not compared with the DNA. TRBV3-2 is a known pseudogene. The CDR3 runs to 18 residues.

The chain links TRBV6-5 to TRBJ1-6; possible D gene TRBD1, 5 bases. The CDR3 loop spans 12 amino acids. CDR1 MNHEY and CDR2 SVGAGI come from the germline V gene. V lost 10 bases to trimming and J lost 13 bases, with 17 bases between them. CDR3 DNA sequence: TGTGCCACCAGAAGGAGGTGGGGGCCCCTCCACTTT. Its translation: CATRRRWGPLHF.